This T cell receptor (beta chain) was sequenced during a study of CD8+ T cells in alopecia areata. Study results and limitations: It was less clear whether patients shared TCRs than it was in mice, possibly because of HLA. Clonality exceeded that of normal scalp in lesional scalp, most notably in alopecia totalis/universalis.

The treatment was: oral pan-JAK inhibitor, 5-10 mg twice daily. The V and J ends lost 0 bases and 2 bases respectively, with 11 bases between them. Germline V gives CDR1 GTSNPN, CDR2 SVGIG (reference sequence). This CDR3 comprises 15 residues. Once RNA had been extracted, it was reverse transcribed into cDNA to act as the sequencing template. Clones were read by immunoSEQ multiplex PCR, and TCRdb kept only the in-frame ones, dropping some. The table lists 150,000 to 250,000 clones, 60% to 70% of them singletons. With respect to this clone: Its antigen remains unknown.

This chain joins TRBV30 and TRBJ1-5, with D hard to call. The specimen was CD4+ T cells sorted from blood, collected at week 4, from a patient treated with tofacitinib. The sequence was obtained from a human donor with alopecia areata. Here the CDR3 reads CAWSVSGFGNQPQHF. The CDR3 region has the DNA TGTGCCTGGAGTGTGTCCGGGTTTGGCAATCAGCCCCAGCATTTT.